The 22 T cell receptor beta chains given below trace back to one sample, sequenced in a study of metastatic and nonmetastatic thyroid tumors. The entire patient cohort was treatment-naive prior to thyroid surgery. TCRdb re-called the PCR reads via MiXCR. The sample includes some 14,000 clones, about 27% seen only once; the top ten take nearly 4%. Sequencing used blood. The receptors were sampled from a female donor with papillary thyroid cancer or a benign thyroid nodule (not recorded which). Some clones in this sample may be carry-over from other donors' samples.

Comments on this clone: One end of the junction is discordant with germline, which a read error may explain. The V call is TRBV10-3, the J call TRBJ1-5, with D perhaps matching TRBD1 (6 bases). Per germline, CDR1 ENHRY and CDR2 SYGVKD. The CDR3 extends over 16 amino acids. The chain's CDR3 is CATSGTGGFGNQPQLF. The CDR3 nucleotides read TGTGCCACGAGTGGGACTGGGGGCTTTGGCAATCAGCCCCAGCTTTTT.

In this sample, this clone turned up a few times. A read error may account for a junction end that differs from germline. This CDR3 is CASASRLAGGYEQYF. The CDR3 DNA reads TGCGCCAGCGCTTCCCGGCTAGCGGGAGGCTACGAGCAGTACTTC. The chain links TRBV28 to TRBJ2-7, with 11 bases that match TRBD2. The CDR3 length is 15 residues. Germline V gives CDR1 MDHEN, CDR2 SYDVKM.

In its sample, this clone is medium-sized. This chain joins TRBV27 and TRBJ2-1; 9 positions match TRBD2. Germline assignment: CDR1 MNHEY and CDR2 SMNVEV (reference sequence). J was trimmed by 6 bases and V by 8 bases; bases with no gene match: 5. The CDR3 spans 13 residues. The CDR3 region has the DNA TGTGCCAGCTGGCGGGAGGGGTTCAATGAGCAGTTCTTC. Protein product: CASWREGFNEQFF.

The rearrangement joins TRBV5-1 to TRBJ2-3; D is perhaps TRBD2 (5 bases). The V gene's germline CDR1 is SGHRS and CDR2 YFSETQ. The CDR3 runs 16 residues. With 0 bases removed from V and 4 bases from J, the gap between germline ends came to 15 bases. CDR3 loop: CASSLGGIGSSDTQYF. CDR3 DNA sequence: TGCGCCAGCAGCTTGGGCGGCATAGGGAGCTCAGATACGCAGTATTTT.

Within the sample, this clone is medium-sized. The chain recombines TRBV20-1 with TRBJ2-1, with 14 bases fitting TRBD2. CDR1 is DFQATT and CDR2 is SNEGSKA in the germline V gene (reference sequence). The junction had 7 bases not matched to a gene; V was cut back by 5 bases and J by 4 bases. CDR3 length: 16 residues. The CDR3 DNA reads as TGCAGTGCTCAGACTAGCGGGAGGGCCACGTACAATGAGCAGTTCTTC. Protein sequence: CSAQTSGRATYNEQFF.

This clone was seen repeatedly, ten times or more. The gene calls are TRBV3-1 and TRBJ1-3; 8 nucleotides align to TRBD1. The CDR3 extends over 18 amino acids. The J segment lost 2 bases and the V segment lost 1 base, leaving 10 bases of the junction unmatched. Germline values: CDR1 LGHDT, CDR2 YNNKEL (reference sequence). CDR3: CASSQASPDRGAGNTIYF. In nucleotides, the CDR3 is TGTGCCAGCAGCCAAGCCAGCCCCGACAGGGGTGCTGGAAACACCATATATTTT.

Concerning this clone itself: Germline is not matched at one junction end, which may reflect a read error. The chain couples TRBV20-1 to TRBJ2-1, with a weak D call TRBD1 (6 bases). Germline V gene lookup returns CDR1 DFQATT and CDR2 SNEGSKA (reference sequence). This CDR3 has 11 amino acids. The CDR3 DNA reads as TGCTTTGCTAGAGGGGACAATGAGCAGTTGTTC. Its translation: CFARGDNEQLF.

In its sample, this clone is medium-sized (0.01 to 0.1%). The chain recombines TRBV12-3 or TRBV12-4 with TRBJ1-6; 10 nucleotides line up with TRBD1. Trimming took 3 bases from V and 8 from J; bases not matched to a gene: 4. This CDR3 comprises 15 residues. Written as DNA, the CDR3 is TGTGCCAGCAGTTTTTTGGGACAGGGGTATTCACCCCTCCACTTT. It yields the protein CASSFLGQGYSPLHF.

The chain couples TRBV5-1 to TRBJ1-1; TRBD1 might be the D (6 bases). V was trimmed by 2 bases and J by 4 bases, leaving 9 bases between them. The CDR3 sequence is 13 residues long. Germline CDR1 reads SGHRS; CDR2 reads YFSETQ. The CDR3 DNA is TGCGCCAGCAGCTTTCAGGGGCGCACTGAAGCTTTCTTT. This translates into CASSFQGRTEAFF.

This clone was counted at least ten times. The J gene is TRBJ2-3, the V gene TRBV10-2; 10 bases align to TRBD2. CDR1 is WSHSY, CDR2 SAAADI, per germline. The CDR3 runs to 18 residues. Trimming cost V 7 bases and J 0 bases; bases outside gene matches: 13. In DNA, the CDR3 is TGCGCCAGCACTCCCGGGACTAGCGTATCACCTAGCACAGATACGCAGTATTTT. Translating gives CASTPGTSVSPSTDTQYF.

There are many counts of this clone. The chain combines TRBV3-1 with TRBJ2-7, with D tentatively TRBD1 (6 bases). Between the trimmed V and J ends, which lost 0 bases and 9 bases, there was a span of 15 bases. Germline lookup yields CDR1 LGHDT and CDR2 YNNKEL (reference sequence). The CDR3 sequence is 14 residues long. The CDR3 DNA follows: TGTGCCAGCAGCCAAGAGGGACACCGTGGGGGGCAGTACTTC. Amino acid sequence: CASSQEGHRGGQYF.

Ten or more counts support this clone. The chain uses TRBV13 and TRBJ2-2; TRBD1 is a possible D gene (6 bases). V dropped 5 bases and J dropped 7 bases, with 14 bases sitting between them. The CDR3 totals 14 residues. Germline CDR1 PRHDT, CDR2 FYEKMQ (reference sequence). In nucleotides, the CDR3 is TGTGCCAGCAGCCCTCAAACAGGGATCGGGGAGCTGTTTTTT. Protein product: CASSPQTGIGELFF.

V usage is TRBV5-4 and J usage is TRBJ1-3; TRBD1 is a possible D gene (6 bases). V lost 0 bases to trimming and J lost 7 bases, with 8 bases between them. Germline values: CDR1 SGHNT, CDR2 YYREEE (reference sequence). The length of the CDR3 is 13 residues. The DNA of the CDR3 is TGTGCCAGCAGCTTGGGACAGGCGAACACCATATATTTT. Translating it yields CASSLGQANTIYF.

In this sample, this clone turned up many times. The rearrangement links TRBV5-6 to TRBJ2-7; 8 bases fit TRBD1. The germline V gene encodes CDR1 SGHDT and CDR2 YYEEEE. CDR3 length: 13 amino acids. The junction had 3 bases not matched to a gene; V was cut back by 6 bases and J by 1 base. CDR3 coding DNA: TGTGCCAGCACCTACAGGGGGTCCTACGAGCAGTACTTC. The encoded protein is CASTYRGSYEQYF.

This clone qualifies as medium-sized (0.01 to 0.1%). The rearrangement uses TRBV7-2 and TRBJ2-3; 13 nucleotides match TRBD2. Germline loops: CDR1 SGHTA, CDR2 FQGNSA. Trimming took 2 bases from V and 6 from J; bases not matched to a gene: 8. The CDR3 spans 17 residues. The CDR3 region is CASSLTLAGGPGDTQYF. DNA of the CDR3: TGTGCCAGCAGCTTAACACTAGCGGGAGGGCCAGGGGATACGCAGTATTTT.

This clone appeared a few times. The CDR3 nucleotides are TGTGCCAGCTCGACGACAGGGGGACGTTCGCGTGGCGGCTACACCTTC. Translating gives CASSTTGGRSRGGYTF. The chain couples TRBV6-2 or TRBV6-3 to TRBJ1-2; 9 bases agree with TRBD1. The germline gives CDR1 MNHEY, CDR2 SVGEGT. The CDR3 is 16 amino acids. The V and J ends lost 8 bases and 8 bases, in that order; junction bases with no gene match: 18.

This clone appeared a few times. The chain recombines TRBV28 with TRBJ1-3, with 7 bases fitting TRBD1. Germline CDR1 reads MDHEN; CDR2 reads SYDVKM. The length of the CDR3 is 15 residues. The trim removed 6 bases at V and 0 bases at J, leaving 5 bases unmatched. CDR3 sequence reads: CASRRTGSSGNTIYF. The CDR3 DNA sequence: TGTGCCAGCAGAAGGACAGGTAGCTCTGGAAACACCATATATTTT.

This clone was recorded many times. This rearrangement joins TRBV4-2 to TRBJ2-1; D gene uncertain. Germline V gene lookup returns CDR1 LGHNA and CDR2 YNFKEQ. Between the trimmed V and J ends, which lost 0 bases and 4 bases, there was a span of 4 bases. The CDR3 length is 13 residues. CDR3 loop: CASSQDHYNEQFF. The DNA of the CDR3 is TGTGCCAGCAGCCAAGACCATTACAATGAGCAGTTCTTC.

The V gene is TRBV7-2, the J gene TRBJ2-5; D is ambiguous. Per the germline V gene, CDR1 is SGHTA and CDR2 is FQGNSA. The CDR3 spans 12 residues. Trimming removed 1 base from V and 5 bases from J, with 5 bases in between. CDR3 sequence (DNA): TGTGCCAGCAGCTTAGAATTGGAGACCCAGTACTTC. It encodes CASSLELETQYF.

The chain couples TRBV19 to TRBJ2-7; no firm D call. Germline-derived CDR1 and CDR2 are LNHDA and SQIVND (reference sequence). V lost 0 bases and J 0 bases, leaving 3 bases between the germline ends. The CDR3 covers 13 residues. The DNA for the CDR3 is TGTGCCAGTAGTATAGAGGACTCCTACGAGCAGTACTTC. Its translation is CASSIEDSYEQYF.

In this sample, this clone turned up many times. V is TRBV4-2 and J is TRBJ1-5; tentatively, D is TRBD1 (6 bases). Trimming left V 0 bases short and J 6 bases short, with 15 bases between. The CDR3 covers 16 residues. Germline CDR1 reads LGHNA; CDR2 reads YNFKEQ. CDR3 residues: CASSQEGAEGTQPQHF. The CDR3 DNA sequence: TGTGCCAGCAGCCAAGAGGGGGCCGAGGGGACTCAGCCCCAGCATTTT.

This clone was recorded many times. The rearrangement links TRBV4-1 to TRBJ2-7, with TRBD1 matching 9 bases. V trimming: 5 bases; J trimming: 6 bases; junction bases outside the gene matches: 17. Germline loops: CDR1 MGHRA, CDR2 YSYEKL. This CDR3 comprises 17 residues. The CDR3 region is CASSTGTGSAFLREQYF. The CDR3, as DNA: TGCGCCAGCAGCACCGGGACAGGGAGTGCGTTCCTCCGCGAGCAGTACTTC.